This T cell receptor beta chain was identified in a study of cytomegalovirus exposure and HLA in healthy donors. Findings and caveats of the study: In a later analysis, a missense DCLRE1C variant was linked to TCR beta V- and J-gene trimming.

The CDR3 loop spans 14 amino acids. V was clipped by 5 bases and J by 1 base, with 9 bases between them. Germline V gene sequence: CDR1 SGHTA, CDR2 FQGNSA. This clone was counted only a few times. Its target is not known. Primers: 60 Vbeta forward and 13 Jbeta reverse. Libraries were prepared by immunoSEQ multiplex PCR; TCRdb keeps only in-frame clonotypes and omits some of them. The sample holds some 200,000 clones, about 76% seen once. The chain is built from TRBV7-2 and TRBJ2-4, with D tentatively TRBD1 (6 bases). What was sequenced was PBMCs. This TCR was sampled from a male donor in good health and CMV-seropositive. In DNA form, the CDR3 reads TGTGCCAGCAGCGGTGACAGGGCCAAAAACATTCAGTACTTC. Translation gives CASSGDRAKNIQYF.